These T cell receptor beta chains were read from a single sample in a study of patients and donors after allogeneic stem cell transplantation. TCRdb redid the calling of the RT-PCR reads with MiXCR, one entry per CDR3 protein. The sample records 17,000 or so distinct CDR3 sequences, roughly 27% being singletons. The sample consisted of blood, either unsorted or a sorted T cell fraction (not recorded which). These TCRs come from a human donor who was either an allogeneic HSCT recipient or a stem cell or donor lymphocyte infusion donor (not recorded which). It is not recorded whose cells these are; they may come from a transplant donor. The CDR3 runs from the conserved cysteine through the conserved F or W. Fields, in order: D gene, J gene, clone size, V gene, CDR3 protein, CDR3 DNA. A D gene is named only where the DNA matches it firmly. The size entry is marked missing in some rows and otherwise reads once, few, many or a size class.

- TRBJ1-5 few TRBV6-5 CASSKIWEEQPQHF TGTGCCAGCAGTAAGATCTGGGAGGAGCAGCCCCAGCATTTT
TRBD1 TRBJ1-1 few TRBV5-4 CASSGWDRANTEAFF TGTGCCAGCAGCGGATGGGACAGAGCGAACACTGAAGCTTTCTTT
TRBD1 TRBJ1-2 few TRBV6-6 CASSRRDRGSFYGYTF TGTGCCAGCAGCCGCCGGGACAGGGGGTCATTCTATGGCTACACCTTC
- TRBJ2-5 - TRBV5-6 CASSRLSQETQYF TGTGCCAGCAGCCGACTATCGCAAGAGACCCAGTACTTC
TRBD1 TRBJ1-6 - TRBV3-1 CASSQGTGVRSPLHF TGTGCCAGCAGCCAAGGGACAGGGGTGAGATCACCCCTCCACTTT
- TRBJ2-3 - TRBV7-9 CASSARSTDTQYF TGTGCCAGCAGTGCCCGTAGCACAGATACGCAGTATTTT
- TRBJ1-1 few TRBV20-1 CSVRRAPEAFF TGCAGTGTGCGGAGGGCCCCTGAAGCTTTCTTT
TRBD1 TRBJ1-4 - TRBV28 CASRGTVTFRKLFF TGTGCCAGCAGGGGGACAGTGACTTTTAGAAAACTGTTTTTT
- TRBJ1-2 few TRBV10-3 CAISEFQVRDSGYTF TGTGCCATCAGTGAGTTCCAGGTACGGGATAGCGGCTACACCTTC
- TRBJ1-2 many TRBV5-4 CASSPSWGVLGYTF TGTGCCAGCAGCCCCTCATGGGGGGTGTTAGGCTACACCTTC
- TRBJ1-5 many TRBV20-1 CSALWGAHSNQPQHF TGCAGTGCTCTTTGGGGGGCTCATAGCAATCAGCCCCAGCATTTT
- TRBJ1-1 many TRBV20-1 CSARRQSVGTEAFF TGCAGTGCTAGAAGACAGTCGGTGGGCACTGAAGCTTTCTTT
TRBD1 TRBJ1-5 - TRBV5-1 CASSPDRDQPQHF TGCGCCAGCAGCCCGGACAGGGACCAGCCCCAGCATTTT
- TRBJ1-5 - TRBV10-3 CAITGTYSNQPQHF TGTGCCATCACCGGGACCTATAGCAATCAGCCCCAGCATTTT
TRBD1 TRBJ2-5 - TRBV10-3 CAIGGGQMTQYF TGTGCCATCGGTGGGGGACAGATGACCCAGTACTTC
- TRBJ1-4 - TRBV4-3 CASSQDPFGEKLFF TGCGCCAGCAGTCAAGACCCCTTTGGGGAAAAACTGTTTTTT